This is a list of T cell receptor beta chains from one sample in a study of cytomegalovirus exposure and HLA in healthy donors. Repertoires were generated with immunoSEQ multiplex PCR, while TCRdb's copy carries only in-frame clones and drops some. Found here are about 130,000 clones, over 70% of them singletons; the top ten hold about 4%. The sample taken for sequencing was PBMCs. The receptor set was obtained from a woman aged 40-49 years in good health and CMV-seronegative. Both conserved end residues are part of each CDR3. Each record gives: V gene, D gene, J gene, clone size, CDR3 DNA, CDR3 protein. D genes are given only for firm matches. Not all rows give a size; the values are once, few, many and, for expanded clones, a class.

v_call: TRBV13; d_call: TRBD2; j_call: TRBJ2-3; clone_size: -; cdr3_nt: TGTGCCAGCAGCTTGGGGCGTACTAGCGGGAGTACAGATACGCAGTATTTT; cdr3_aa: CASSLGRTSGSTDTQYF
v_call: TRBV5-4; d_call: -; j_call: TRBJ1-2; clone_size: -; cdr3_nt: TGTGCCAGCAGCTTGGATAGCGAGTATGGCTACACCTTC; cdr3_aa: CASSLDSEYGYTF
v_call: TRBV10-3; d_call: TRBD1; j_call: TRBJ2-7; clone_size: -; cdr3_nt: TGTGCCATGGGACAGGGCACCTACGAGCAGTACTTC; cdr3_aa: CAMGQGTYEQYF
v_call: TRBV7-6; d_call: TRBD1; j_call: TRBJ1-1; clone_size: -; cdr3_nt: TGTGCCAGCAGCCCCACGGGACAGTTTTACACTGAAGCTTTCTTT; cdr3_aa: CASSPTGQFYTEAFF
v_call: TRBV6-1; d_call: -; j_call: TRBJ1-5; clone_size: -; cdr3_nt: TGTGCCAGCAGACTACAGGGAATTGGCCAGCCCCAGCATTTT; cdr3_aa: CASRLQGIGQPQHF
v_call: TRBV7-9; d_call: -; j_call: TRBJ1-2; clone_size: -; cdr3_nt: TGTGCCAGCAGCTCCCCTGGTCCGAGGCATGGCTACACCTTC; cdr3_aa: CASSSPGPRHGYTF
v_call: TRBV7-2; d_call: -; j_call: TRBJ1-2; clone_size: -; cdr3_nt: TGTGCCAGCAGCCCCAGGATTAGGCAGAATGGCTACACCTTC; cdr3_aa: CASSPRIRQNGYTF
v_call: TRBV7-9; d_call: -; j_call: TRBJ1-1; clone_size: few; cdr3_nt: TGTGCCAGCAGCTCTGCCGGGAACGAAGCTTTCTTT; cdr3_aa: CASSSAGNEAFF
v_call: TRBV11-2; d_call: -; j_call: TRBJ2-5; clone_size: -; cdr3_nt: TGTGCCAGCAGTCTAGGAGACGAGACCCAGTACTTC; cdr3_aa: CASSLGDETQYF
v_call: TRBV2; d_call: -; j_call: TRBJ2-5; clone_size: -; cdr3_nt: TGTGCCAGCAGTGAACTTGGCAGGGAAATGACCCAGTACTTC; cdr3_aa: CASSELGREMTQYF
v_call: TRBV19; d_call: -; j_call: TRBJ1-5; clone_size: -; cdr3_nt: TGTGCCAGTAGTATTGCGGAGATCAATCAGCCCCAGCATTTT; cdr3_aa: CASSIAEINQPQHF
v_call: TRBV28; d_call: TRBD1; j_call: TRBJ2-7; clone_size: -; cdr3_nt: TGTGCCAGCAAGGGGACAGGTTCCTACGAGCAGTACTTC; cdr3_aa: CASKGTGSYEQYF
v_call: TRBV7-6; d_call: TRBD1; j_call: TRBJ2-4; clone_size: -; cdr3_nt: TGTGCCAGCAGCTGGGGACAGGGGGCGCCGGCCAAAAACATTCAGTACTTC; cdr3_aa: CASSWGQGAPAKNIQYF
v_call: TRBV7-3; d_call: TRBD1; j_call: TRBJ2-4; clone_size: -; cdr3_nt: TGTGCCAGCAGCATACAGGGGCCTCTAGCCAAAAACATTCAGTACTTC; cdr3_aa: CASSIQGPLAKNIQYF
v_call: TRBV29-1; d_call: TRBD1; j_call: TRBJ2-7; clone_size: -; cdr3_nt: TGCAGCGCACAGGGGGCGGCCTACGAGCAGTACTTC; cdr3_aa: CSAQGAAYEQYF
v_call: TRBV10-3; d_call: TRBD1; j_call: TRBJ1-1; clone_size: once; cdr3_nt: TGTGCCACCAGTCAGGGGGAGAGCACTGAAGCTTTCTTT; cdr3_aa: CATSQGESTEAFF
v_call: TRBV28; d_call: -; j_call: TRBJ1-1; clone_size: -; cdr3_nt: TGTGCCACCACCCTGGCCGTCAACACTGAAGCTTTCTTT; cdr3_aa: CATTLAVNTEAFF
v_call: TRBV18; d_call: -; j_call: TRBJ1-3; clone_size: once; cdr3_nt: TGTGCCAGCTCACTGGGACACAGCTCTGGAAACACCATATATTTT; cdr3_aa: CASSLGHSSGNTIYF
v_call: TRBV28; d_call: -; j_call: TRBJ2-7; clone_size: -; cdr3_nt: TGTGCCAGCAGTTCTAGAAACTCCTACGAGCAGTACTTC; cdr3_aa: CASSSRNSYEQYF
v_call: TRBV4-3; d_call: TRBD2; j_call: TRBJ2-3; clone_size: -; cdr3_nt: TGCGCCAGCAGCCAAGACCTAGCGGGGGGGGGTACGCAGTATTTT; cdr3_aa: CASSQDLAGGGTQYF
v_call: TRBV29-1; d_call: -; j_call: TRBJ2-5; clone_size: -; cdr3_nt: TGCAGCGTTGATAAGGGCAGAACGGGGGAGACCCAGTACTTC; cdr3_aa: CSVDKGRTGETQYF
v_call: TRBV5-4; d_call: -; j_call: TRBJ2-1; clone_size: -; cdr3_nt: TGTGCCAGCAGCTCGCAGGGGCGAGGGGAGCAGTTCTTC; cdr3_aa: CASSSQGRGEQFF
v_call: TRBV6-6; d_call: -; j_call: TRBJ1-2; clone_size: -; cdr3_nt: TGTGCCCTCGCTATATCGGGGGGCTACACCTTC; cdr3_aa: CALAISGGYTF
v_call: TRBV14; d_call: TRBD1; j_call: TRBJ2-1; clone_size: -; cdr3_nt: TGTGCCAGCAGCCAAGTATGGGGACAGGGTCTCAATGAGCAGTTCTTC; cdr3_aa: CASSQVWGQGLNEQFF
v_call: TRBV29-1; d_call: -; j_call: TRBJ2-1; clone_size: -; cdr3_nt: TGCAGCGTAGATAGCTCCTACAATGAGCAGTTCTTC; cdr3_aa: CSVDSSYNEQFF
v_call: TRBV5-1; d_call: TRBD2; j_call: TRBJ2-5; clone_size: -; cdr3_nt: TGCGCCAGCAGCTTGGGGGGGGGTGATGGGACCCAGTACTTC; cdr3_aa: CASSLGGGDGTQYF
v_call: TRBV27; d_call: TRBD1; j_call: TRBJ2-5; clone_size: -; cdr3_nt: TGTGCCAGCAGTTGGGGACAGGGGGCGGAGACCCAGTACTTC; cdr3_aa: CASSWGQGAETQYF
v_call: TRBV9; d_call: -; j_call: TRBJ2-1; clone_size: -; cdr3_nt: TGTGCCAGCAGCGTAGCCCCTAGCGCCGACAATGAGCAGTTCTTC; cdr3_aa: CASSVAPSADNEQFF
v_call: TRBV6-5; d_call: -; j_call: TRBJ1-1; clone_size: once; cdr3_nt: TGTGCCAGCAGTTCAAGGGGAGGAGCTTTCTTT; cdr3_aa: CASSSRGGAFF
v_call: TRBV10-3; d_call: TRBD1; j_call: TRBJ1-3; clone_size: few; cdr3_nt: TGTGCCATCAGGGACAGGCTCTCCGGAAACACCATATATTTT; cdr3_aa: CAIRDRLSGNTIYF
v_call: TRBV4-2; d_call: -; j_call: TRBJ2-3; clone_size: -; cdr3_nt: TGTGCCAGCAGCCAAGACCCGAGAGGGAGTGCCACAGATACGCAGTATTTT; cdr3_aa: CASSQDPRGSATDTQYF
v_call: TRBV23-1; d_call: TRBD1; j_call: TRBJ1-5; clone_size: -; cdr3_nt: TGCGCCAGCAGTCATAAGAACAGGGGTAAGCCCCAGCATTTT; cdr3_aa: CASSHKNRGKPQHF
v_call: TRBV18; d_call: TRBD1; j_call: TRBJ1-2; clone_size: -; cdr3_nt: TGTGCCAGCTCACTCCAGGGGGCCGGCTATGGCTACACCTTC; cdr3_aa: CASSLQGAGYGYTF
v_call: TRBV15; d_call: -; j_call: TRBJ1-2; clone_size: -; cdr3_nt: TGTGCCACCAGCACCAGAGAGGCCAATGGCTACACCTTC; cdr3_aa: CATSTREANGYTF
v_call: TRBV6-1; d_call: TRBD2; j_call: TRBJ2-7; clone_size: -; cdr3_nt: TGTGCCAGCAGTGGAGGTAGCGGGGGAGTTTACGAGCAGTACTTC; cdr3_aa: CASSGGSGGVYEQYF
v_call: TRBV5-1; d_call: TRBD1; j_call: TRBJ2-5; clone_size: -; cdr3_nt: TGCGCCAGCAGCTGGGGGACAGGGGATCAAGAGACCCAGTACTTC; cdr3_aa: CASSWGTGDQETQYF
v_call: TRBV5-1; d_call: -; j_call: TRBJ2-3; clone_size: -; cdr3_nt: TGCGCCAGCAGCCCCGGGGGGCATGGAGATACGCAGTATTTT; cdr3_aa: CASSPGGHGDTQYF
v_call: TRBV9; d_call: -; j_call: TRBJ2-4; clone_size: -; cdr3_nt: TGTGCCAGCAGCGTAGATGTCGGGGGAAACATTCAGTACTTC; cdr3_aa: CASSVDVGGNIQYF
v_call: TRBV6-5; d_call: -; j_call: TRBJ1-1; clone_size: -; cdr3_nt: TGTGCCAGCTACACTAACCAGGGTATGAACACTGAAGCTTTCTTT; cdr3_aa: CASYTNQGMNTEAFF